This T cell receptor beta chain was obtained from a study of cytomegalovirus exposure and HLA in healthy donors. General study points: Presence/absence analyses took donor sequencing depth as roughly uniform.

Per the germline V gene, CDR1 is GTSNPN and CDR2 is SVGIG (reference sequence). This CDR3 comprises 14 residues. Trimming took 2 bases from V and 6 from J; bases not matched to a gene: 3. PCR was performed using 60 Vbeta and 13 Jbeta primers. Profiling relied on immunoSEQ multiplex PCR, and the TCRdb table lists in-frame clones only, not all of them. Of 150,000 to 180,000 clones in the sample, 75% to 85% were seen once. To note about this clone: Its target is not known.

This clonotype originated in a woman aged 40 to 50 in good health and CMV-seropositive. The rearrangement links TRBV30 to TRBJ1-4; 10 positions match TRBD1. Input material: PBMCs. The CDR3, as DNA: TGTGCCTGGAGTACTGGACAGGGGGATGAAAAACTGTTTTTT. Its protein is CAWSTGQGDEKLFF.